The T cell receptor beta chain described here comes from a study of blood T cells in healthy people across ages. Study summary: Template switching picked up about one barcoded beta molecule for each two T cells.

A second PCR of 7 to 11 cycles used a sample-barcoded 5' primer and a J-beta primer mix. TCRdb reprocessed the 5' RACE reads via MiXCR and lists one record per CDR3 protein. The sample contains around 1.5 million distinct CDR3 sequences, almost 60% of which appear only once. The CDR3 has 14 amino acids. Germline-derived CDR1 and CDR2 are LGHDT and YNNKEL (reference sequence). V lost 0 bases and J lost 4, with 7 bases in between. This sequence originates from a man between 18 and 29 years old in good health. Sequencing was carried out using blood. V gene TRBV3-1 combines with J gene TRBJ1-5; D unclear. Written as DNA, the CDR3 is TGTGCCAGCAGCCAAGATAACGGGAATCAGCCCCAGCATTTT. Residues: CASSQDNGNQPQHF.